What follows is one T cell receptor (beta chain) and its context. Antigen: not known. These data originate in a study of PD-1 blockade in mismatch repair-deficient tumors. Across the study: Patients had 12 to 13 mismatch repair-deficient cancer types and were previously treated and progressing. Study-level results: Tumor-resident clones, often absent from pretreatment blood, expanded after pembrolizumab and then contracted.

Mismatch repair deficiency was confirmed in all patients, by PCR or immunohistochemistry. TCR sequencing covered a few patients who responded to pembrolizumab. The CDR3 consists of 13 residues. The V gene lost 0 bases and the J gene lost 7 bases, with 8 bases spanning the gap. The germline V gene encodes CDR1 SGDLS and CDR2 YYNGEE. Here immunoSEQ multiplex PCR was the method, and the copy in TCRdb shows in-frame clones only, minus some. This sample has around 130,000 clones; approximately 91% occur once, and the top ten carry 12%. Sequencing was performed on peripheral blood, taken approximately 71 weeks after starting pembrolizumab. The rearrangement uses TRBV9 and TRBJ2-1; D is perhaps TRBD2 (5 bases). This receptor was obtained from an adult with mismatch repair-deficient cancer. CDR3 nucleotides: TGTGCCAGCAGCGTAGTGGACTCAAATGAGCAGTTCTTC. Its protein product is CASSVVDSNEQFF.